Listed below are T cell receptor beta chains from one sample, sequenced in a study of T cell responses to AZD1222 COVID-19 vaccine. Profiling relied on immunoSEQ multiplex PCR, and the TCRdb table lists in-frame clones only, not all of them. The sample holds over 90,000 clones, 91% seen once. Specimen: peripheral blood, collected on day 0 of AZD1222 vaccination. The receptors derive from an adult in good health. The CDR3 runs from the conserved cysteine through the conserved F or W. The order of the fields is clone size, J gene, V gene, CDR3 protein. Part of the rows lack a size; the others show once, few, many or a class for expanded clones.

abundance: -; j_gene: TRBJ1-5; v_gene: TRBV5-1; CDR3aa: CASSLDGNSNQPQHF
abundance: -; j_gene: TRBJ2-7; v_gene: TRBV30; CDR3aa: CAWSRIQGSEQYF
abundance: -; j_gene: TRBJ2-7; v_gene: TRBV7-9; CDR3aa: CASSPPWGDPSTEQYF
abundance: -; j_gene: TRBJ1-1; v_gene: TRBV25-1; CDR3aa: CASGTELNTEAFF
abundance: -; j_gene: TRBJ1-1; v_gene: TRBV18; CDR3aa: CASSPSREGEAFF
abundance: -; j_gene: TRBJ2-7; v_gene: TRBV6-6; CDR3aa: CASSYEQGAVQYF
abundance: -; j_gene: TRBJ2-7; v_gene: TRBV7-9; CDR3aa: CASSFTGRSYEQYF
abundance: -; j_gene: TRBJ2-1; v_gene: TRBV25-1; CDR3aa: CASSDRLNEQFF
abundance: -; j_gene: TRBJ1-5; v_gene: TRBV2; CDR3aa: CASRARQEVFQPQHF
abundance: -; j_gene: TRBJ1-1; v_gene: TRBV19; CDR3aa: CASSLRQGNTEAFF
abundance: -; j_gene: TRBJ2-2; v_gene: TRBV28; CDR3aa: CASSLRGLADTGELFF
abundance: -; j_gene: TRBJ2-7; v_gene: TRBV18; CDR3aa: CASSLPGTFTYEQYF
abundance: once; j_gene: TRBJ2-3; v_gene: TRBV9; CDR3aa: CASSVGTGITDTQYF
abundance: -; j_gene: TRBJ1-2; v_gene: TRBV7-2; CDR3aa: CASSRSRDGIYGYTF
abundance: -; j_gene: TRBJ1-5; v_gene: TRBV11-2; CDR3aa: CASSLVLGGGPQHF
abundance: -; j_gene: TRBJ1-1; v_gene: TRBV29-1; CDR3aa: CSVREAVTGTEAFF
abundance: -; j_gene: TRBJ1-6; v_gene: TRBV9; CDR3aa: CASSVGGGEEWNSPLHF
abundance: -; j_gene: TRBJ1-2; v_gene: TRBV28; CDR3aa: CASSAGTGGSYGYTF
abundance: few; j_gene: TRBJ2-3; v_gene: TRBV2; CDR3aa: CASRTQGAPGDTQYF
abundance: -; j_gene: TRBJ2-3; v_gene: TRBV25-1; CDR3aa: CASSPGTSGNTDTQYF
abundance: -; j_gene: TRBJ1-1; v_gene: TRBV7-2; CDR3aa: CASSLKSGANTEAFF
abundance: -; j_gene: TRBJ2-2; v_gene: TRBV24-1; CDR3aa: CATSDPGLANTGELFF
abundance: -; j_gene: TRBJ2-5; v_gene: TRBV3-1/TRBV3-2; CDR3aa: CASSHRDSGPQYF
abundance: -; j_gene: TRBJ2-7; v_gene: TRBV15; CDR3aa: CATSRERRVPGQRSSYEQYF
abundance: -; j_gene: TRBJ1-1; v_gene: TRBV4-2; CDR3aa: CASSQDLSGDTEAFF
abundance: -; j_gene: TRBJ2-3; v_gene: TRBV4-1; CDR3aa: CASRSTDTQYF
abundance: -; j_gene: TRBJ1-1; v_gene: TRBV6-1; CDR3aa: CASSGLAGHTNTEAFF
abundance: -; j_gene: TRBJ1-4; v_gene: TRBV5-4; CDR3aa: CASSLREGEKLFF
abundance: -; j_gene: TRBJ1-1; v_gene: TRBV14; CDR3aa: CASSQDLGVLNTEAFF